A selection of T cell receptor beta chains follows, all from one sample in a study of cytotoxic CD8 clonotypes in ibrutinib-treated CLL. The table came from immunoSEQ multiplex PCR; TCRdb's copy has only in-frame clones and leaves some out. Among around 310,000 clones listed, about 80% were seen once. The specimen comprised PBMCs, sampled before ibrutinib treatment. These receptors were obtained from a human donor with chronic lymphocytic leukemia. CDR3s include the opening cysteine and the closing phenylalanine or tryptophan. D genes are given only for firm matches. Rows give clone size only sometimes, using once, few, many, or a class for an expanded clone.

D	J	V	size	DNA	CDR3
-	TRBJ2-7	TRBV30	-	TGTGCCTGGATGAGTCGGCTCGAGGACGAGCAGTACTTC	CAWMSRLEDEQYF
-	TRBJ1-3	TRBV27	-	TGTGCCAGCAGCCCGTCTTGGGTTGGAAACACCATATATTTT	CASSPSWVGNTIYF
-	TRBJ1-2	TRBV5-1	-	TGCGCCAGCAGCTTGGGGGGTAGGAGCGTCGGTTATGGCTACACCTTC	CASSLGGRSVGYGYTF
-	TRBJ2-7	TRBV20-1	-	TGCAGTGCCAGAAGGGGGGACGAGCAGTACTTC	CSARRGDEQYF
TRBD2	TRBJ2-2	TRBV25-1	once	TGTGCCAGCAGTGAATCGGCTAGCGGGAACGGGGAGCTGTTTTTT	CASSESASGNGELFF
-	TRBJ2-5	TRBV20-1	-	TGCAGTGGGGACAATTCGGAGACCCAGTACTTC	CSGDNSETQYF
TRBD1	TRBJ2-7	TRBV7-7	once	TGTGCCAGCAGCTTACCGGGGACAGGCGGCTACGAGCAGTACTTC	CASSLPGTGGYEQYF
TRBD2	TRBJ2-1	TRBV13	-	TGTGCCAGCAGCACTAGCGGGAGACTTGTAAATGAGCAGTTCTTC	CASSTSGRLVNEQFF
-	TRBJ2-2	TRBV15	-	TGTGCCACCAGCAGGGGGCCGCGTGTTGGCACCGGGGAGCTGTTTTTT	CATSRGPRVGTGELFF
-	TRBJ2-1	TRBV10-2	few	TGCGCCAGCACCCAGTCTACGTACAATGAGCAGTTCTTC	CASTQSTYNEQFF
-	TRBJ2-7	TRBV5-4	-	TGTGCCAGCAGCTTGGACCCAGCGGAAGCCTACGAGCAGTACTTC	CASSLDPAEAYEQYF
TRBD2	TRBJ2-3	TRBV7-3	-	TGTGCCAGCAGCTTTAGCGGGCCAGGGGATACGCAGTATTTT	CASSFSGPGDTQYF
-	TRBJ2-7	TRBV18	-	TGTGCCAGCTCACCATGGGACCCCCCTACGTGGTACTTC	CASSPWDPPTWYF
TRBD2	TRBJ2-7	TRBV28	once	TGTGCCAGCAGTCTGGTCCGTATACGGGACTACTCCTCCTACGAGCAGTACTTC	CASSLVRIRDYSSYEQYF
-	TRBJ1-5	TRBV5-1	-	TGCGCCAGCAGCCCCGGGGCCACCGGCCAGCCCCAGCATTTT	CASSPGATGQPQHF
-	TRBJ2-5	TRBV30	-	TGTGCCTGGAGTGTGGGGGAGACCCAGTACTTC	CAWSVGETQYF
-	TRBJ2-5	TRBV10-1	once	TGCGCCAGCAGTTTTCGTTACCAAGAGACCCAGTACTTC	CASSFRYQETQYF
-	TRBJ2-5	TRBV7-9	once	TGTGCCAGCAGCTTATCAACCCAAGAGACCCAGTACTTC	CASSLSTQETQYF
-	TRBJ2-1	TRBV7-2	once	TGTGCCAGCAGCCCAATAGCGACGGCGTTATCGAATGAGCAGTTCTTC	CASSPIATALSNEQFF
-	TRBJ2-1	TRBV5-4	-	TGTGCCAGCAGCCCCAGGACTTGGGGAAATGAGCAGTTCTTC	CASSPRTWGNEQFF
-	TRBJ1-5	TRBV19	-	TGTGCCAGTAGCCGACACGAGGGGAGCAATCAGCCCCAGCATTTT	CASSRHEGSNQPQHF
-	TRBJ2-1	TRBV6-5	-	TGTGCCAGCAGGTACGGGGAAACTGAGCAGTTCTTC	CASRYGETEQFF
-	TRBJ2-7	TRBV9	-	TGTGCCAGCAGCGAAAGCGTAGCGGCCACCTACGAGCAGTACTTC	CASSESVAATYEQYF
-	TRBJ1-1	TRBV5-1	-	TGCGCCAGCAGCTTGGTTGGAGCGAACACTGAAGCTTTCTTT	CASSLVGANTEAFF
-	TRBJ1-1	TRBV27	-	TGTGCCAGCAGTTCAGGTCTCGCGATGAACACTGAAGCTTTCTTT	CASSSGLAMNTEAFF
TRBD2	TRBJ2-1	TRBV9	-	TGTGCCAGCAGCGTAGGGAGCGGGACCCCTTCCTACAATGAGCAGTTCTTC	CASSVGSGTPSYNEQFF
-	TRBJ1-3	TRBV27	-	TGTGCCAGCAGTCGACAACAGGGTTTGGACACCATATATTTT	CASSRQQGLDTIYF
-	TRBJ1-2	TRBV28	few	TGTGCCAGCAGACCACAGGGCAGCTATGGCTACACCTTC	CASRPQGSYGYTF
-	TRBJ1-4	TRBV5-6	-	TGTGCCAGCAGCCTAACAGGGTATAATGAAAAACTGTTTTTT	CASSLTGYNEKLFF
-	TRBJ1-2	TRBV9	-	TGTGCCAGCAGCGGAGAAAATTATGGCTACACCTTC	CASSGENYGYTF
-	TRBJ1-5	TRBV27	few	TGTGCCAGCAGTTTGAACTACAGGGATAGCAATCAGCCCCAGCATTTT	CASSLNYRDSNQPQHF
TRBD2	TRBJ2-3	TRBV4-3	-	TGCGCCAGCAGCCGTCGACTAGCGGGAGGGCCAGGGTTTGCAGATACGCAGTATTTT	CASSRRLAGGPGFADTQYF
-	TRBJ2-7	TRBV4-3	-	TGCGCCAGCAGCCAAGTAGGTGGCAGACACTACGAGCAGTACTTC	CASSQVGGRHYEQYF
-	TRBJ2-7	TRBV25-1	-	TGTGCCAGCAGTGAATCGGTCGGCAGGAGAAACGAGCAGTACTTC	CASSESVGRRNEQYF
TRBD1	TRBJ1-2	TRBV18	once	TGTGCCAGCTCACCAGGACAGGGTGTAGGCTACACCTTC	CASSPGQGVGYTF
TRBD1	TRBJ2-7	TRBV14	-	TGTGCCAGCAGCCAAGGTGGGGACAGAACCTACGAGCAGTACTTC	CASSQGGDRTYEQYF
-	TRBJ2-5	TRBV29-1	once	TGCAGCGTAGAACAGGGCCAAGAGACCCAGTACTTC	CSVEQGQETQYF
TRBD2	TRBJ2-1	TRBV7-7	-	TGTGCCAGCAGCCGACTAGCGGGAGCCTACAATGAGCAGTTCTTC	CASSRLAGAYNEQFF
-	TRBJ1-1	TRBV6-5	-	TGTGCCAGCAGTTACCTGACACGTAACACTGAAGCTTTCTTT	CASSYLTRNTEAFF
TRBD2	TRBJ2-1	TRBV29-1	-	TGCAGCGTTGAAGGCGAGCGGGGAACCTACAATGAGCAGTTCTTC	CSVEGERGTYNEQFF
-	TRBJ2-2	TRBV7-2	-	TGTGCCAGCAGCTTAGTAGGCGGGGCTAACACCGGGGAGCTGTTTTTT	CASSLVGGANTGELFF
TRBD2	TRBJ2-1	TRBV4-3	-	TGCGCCAGTCGGACTAGCGGGAGACGCAATGAGCAGTTCTTC	CASRTSGRRNEQFF
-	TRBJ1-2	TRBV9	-	TGTGCCAGCAGCGTAGAACCCCTTTCGGACAGAGACTATGGCTACACCTTC	CASSVEPLSDRDYGYTF
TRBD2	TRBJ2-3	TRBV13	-	TGTGCCAGCAGCTTAGGCAGCCAACTAGCGCTCAGCACAGATACGCAGTATTTT	CASSLGSQLALSTDTQYF
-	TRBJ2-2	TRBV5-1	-	TGCGCCAGCAGCTTGGGACTACCCCCCGGGGAGCTGTTTTTT	CASSLGLPPGELFF
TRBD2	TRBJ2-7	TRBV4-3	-	TGCGCCAGCAGCCAAGGACTAGCGGACTCCTACGAGCAGTACTTC	CASSQGLADSYEQYF
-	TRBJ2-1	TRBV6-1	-	TGTGCCAGCAGTGAATCCAGCGTGGGGCAGTTCTTC	CASSESSVGQFF
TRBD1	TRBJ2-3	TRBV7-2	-	TGTGCCAGCAGCTTAGTCTATTGGACAGGAAGCACAGATACGCAGTATTTT	CASSLVYWTGSTDTQYF
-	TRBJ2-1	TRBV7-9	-	TGTGCCAGCAGCTTATCACCAGTGAATGAGCAGTTCTTC	CASSLSPVNEQFF
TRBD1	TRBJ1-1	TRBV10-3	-	TGTGCCATCAGTGGTTTAGGCAGCATGACAGGGCGGGGCACTGAAGCTTTCTTT	CAISGLGSMTGRGTEAFF
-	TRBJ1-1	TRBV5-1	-	TGCGCCAGCAGCTTGGGTCGGAACACTGAAGCTTTCTTT	CASSLGRNTEAFF
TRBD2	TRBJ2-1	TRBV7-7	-	TGTGCTAGCAGCTTCTCCAGCGGGAGTGAGCAGTTCTTC	CASSFSSGSEQFF